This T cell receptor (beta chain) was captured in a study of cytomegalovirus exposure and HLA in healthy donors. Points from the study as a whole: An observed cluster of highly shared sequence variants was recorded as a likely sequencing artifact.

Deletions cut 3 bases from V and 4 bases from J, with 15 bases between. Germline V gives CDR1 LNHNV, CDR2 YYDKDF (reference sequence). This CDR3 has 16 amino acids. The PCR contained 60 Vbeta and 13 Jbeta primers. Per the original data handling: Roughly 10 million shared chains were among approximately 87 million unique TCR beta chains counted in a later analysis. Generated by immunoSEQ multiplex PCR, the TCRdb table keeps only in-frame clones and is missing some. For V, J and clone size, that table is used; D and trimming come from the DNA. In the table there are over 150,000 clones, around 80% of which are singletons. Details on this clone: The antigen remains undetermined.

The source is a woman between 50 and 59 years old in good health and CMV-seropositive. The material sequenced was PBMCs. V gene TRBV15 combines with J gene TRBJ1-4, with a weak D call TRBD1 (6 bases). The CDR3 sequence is CATSSRTGTLNEKLFF. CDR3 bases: TGTGCCACCAGCAGCCGTACAGGGACCCTTAATGAAAAACTGTTTTTT.